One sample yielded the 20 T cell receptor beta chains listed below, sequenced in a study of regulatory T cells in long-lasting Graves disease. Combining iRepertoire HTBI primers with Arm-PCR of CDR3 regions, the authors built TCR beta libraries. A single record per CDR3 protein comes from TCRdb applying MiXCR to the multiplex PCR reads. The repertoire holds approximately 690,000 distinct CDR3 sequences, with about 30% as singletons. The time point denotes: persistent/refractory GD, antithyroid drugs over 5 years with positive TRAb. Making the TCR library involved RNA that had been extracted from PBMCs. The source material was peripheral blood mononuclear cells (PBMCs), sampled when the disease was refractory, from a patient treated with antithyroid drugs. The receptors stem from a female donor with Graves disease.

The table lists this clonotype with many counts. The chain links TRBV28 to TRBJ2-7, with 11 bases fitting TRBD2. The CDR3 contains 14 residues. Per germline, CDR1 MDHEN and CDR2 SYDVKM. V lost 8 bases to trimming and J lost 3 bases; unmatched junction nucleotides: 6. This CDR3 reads CASLTSGIGYEQYF. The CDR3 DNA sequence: TGTGCCAGCCTGACTAGCGGGATCGGCTACGAGCAGTACTTC.

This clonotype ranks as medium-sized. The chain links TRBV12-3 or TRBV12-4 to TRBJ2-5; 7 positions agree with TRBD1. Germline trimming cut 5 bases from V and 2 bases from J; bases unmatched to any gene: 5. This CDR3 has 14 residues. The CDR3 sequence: CASSPPGQQETQYF. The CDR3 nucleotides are TGTGCCAGCAGTCCCCCGGGACAGCAAGAGACCCAGTACTTC.

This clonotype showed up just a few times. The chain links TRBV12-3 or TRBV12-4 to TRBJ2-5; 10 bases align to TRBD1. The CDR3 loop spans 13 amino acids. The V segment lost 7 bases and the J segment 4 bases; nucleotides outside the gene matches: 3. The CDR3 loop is CASKGQGRETQYF. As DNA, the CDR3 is TGTGCCAGCAAGGGACAGGGGCGAGAGACCCAGTACTTC.

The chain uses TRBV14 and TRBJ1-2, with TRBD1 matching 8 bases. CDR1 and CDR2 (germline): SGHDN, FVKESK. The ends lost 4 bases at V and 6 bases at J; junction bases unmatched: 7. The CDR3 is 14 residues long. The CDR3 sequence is CASSLAGGAHGYTF. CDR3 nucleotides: TGTGCCAGCAGCCTAGCAGGGGGCGCCCATGGCTACACCTTC.

CDR3 bases: TGTGCCAGCAGCTTAAAGCGACTAGCGGCCTCGAACACCGGGGAGCTGTTTTTT. This translates into CASSLKRLAASNTGELFF. This rearrangement joins TRBV11-2 to TRBJ2-2; 9 nucleotides align to TRBD2. The CDR3 length is 18 residues. The germline gives CDR1 SGHAT, CDR2 FQNNGV. The J segment lost 0 bases and the V segment lost 2 bases, leaving 7 bases of the junction unmatched.

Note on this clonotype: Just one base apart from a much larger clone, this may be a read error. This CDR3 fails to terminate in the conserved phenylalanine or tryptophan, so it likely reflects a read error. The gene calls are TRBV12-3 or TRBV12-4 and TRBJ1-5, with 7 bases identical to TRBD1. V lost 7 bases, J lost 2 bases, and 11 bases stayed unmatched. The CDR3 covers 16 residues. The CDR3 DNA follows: TGTGCCAGCAACACAGGGGACGATGGGGGCAATCAGCCCCAGCATTCT. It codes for CASNTGDDGGNQPQHS.

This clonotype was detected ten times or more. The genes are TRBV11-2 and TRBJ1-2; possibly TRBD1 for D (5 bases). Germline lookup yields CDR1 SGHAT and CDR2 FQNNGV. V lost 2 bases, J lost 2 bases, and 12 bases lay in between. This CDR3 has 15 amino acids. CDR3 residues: CASSLSRGLNYGYTF. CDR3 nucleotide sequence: TGTGCCAGCAGCTTAAGTCGGGGGTTAAACTATGGCTACACCTTC.

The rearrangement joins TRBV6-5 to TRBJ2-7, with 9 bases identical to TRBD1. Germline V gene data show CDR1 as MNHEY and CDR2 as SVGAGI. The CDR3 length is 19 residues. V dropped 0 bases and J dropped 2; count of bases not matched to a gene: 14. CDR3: CASSYSPGQGTISAYEQYF. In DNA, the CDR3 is TGTGCCAGCAGTTACTCGCCGGGACAGGGTACTATCAGCGCCTACGAGCAGTACTTC.

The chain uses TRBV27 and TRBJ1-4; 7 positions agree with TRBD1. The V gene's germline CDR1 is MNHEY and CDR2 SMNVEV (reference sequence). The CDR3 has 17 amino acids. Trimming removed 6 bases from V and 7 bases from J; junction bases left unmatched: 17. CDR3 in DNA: TGTGCCAGCAGAGCAGACCTACACAGGGGAGTCCCTGAAAAACTGTTTTTT. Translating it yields CASRADLHRGVPEKLFF.

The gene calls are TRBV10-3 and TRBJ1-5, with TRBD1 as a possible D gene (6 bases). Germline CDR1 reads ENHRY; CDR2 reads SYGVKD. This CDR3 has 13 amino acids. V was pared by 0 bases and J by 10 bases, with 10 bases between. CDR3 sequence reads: CAISESKTGPQHF. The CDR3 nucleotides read TGTGCCATCAGTGAGTCGAAGACAGGCCCCCAGCATTTT.

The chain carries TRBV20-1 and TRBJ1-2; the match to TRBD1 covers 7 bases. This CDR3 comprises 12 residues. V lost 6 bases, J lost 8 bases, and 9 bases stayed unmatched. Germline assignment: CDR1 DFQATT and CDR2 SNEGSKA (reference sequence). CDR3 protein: CSARDSLFGYTF. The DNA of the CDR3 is TGCAGTGCAAGGGACAGCCTTTTCGGCTACACCTTC.

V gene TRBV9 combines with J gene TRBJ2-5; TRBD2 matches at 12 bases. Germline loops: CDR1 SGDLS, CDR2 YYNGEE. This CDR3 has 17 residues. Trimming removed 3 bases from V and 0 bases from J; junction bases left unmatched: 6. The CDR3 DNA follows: TGTGCCAGCAGCGGCCGGACTAGCGGGAAAGACCAAGAGACCCAGTACTTC. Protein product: CASSGRTSGKDQETQYF.

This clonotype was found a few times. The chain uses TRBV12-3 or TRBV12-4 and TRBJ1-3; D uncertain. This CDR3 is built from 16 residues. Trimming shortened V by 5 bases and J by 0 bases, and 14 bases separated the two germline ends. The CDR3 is CASSPRGVHSGNTIYF. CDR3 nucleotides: TGTGCCAGCAGTCCCCGGGGAGTACACTCTGGAAACACCATATATTTT.

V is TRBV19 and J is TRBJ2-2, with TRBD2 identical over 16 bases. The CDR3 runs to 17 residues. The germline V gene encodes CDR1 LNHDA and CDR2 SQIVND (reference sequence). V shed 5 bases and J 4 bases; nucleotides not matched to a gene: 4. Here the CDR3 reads CASSRGLAGGFTGELFF. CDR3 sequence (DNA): TGTGCCAGTAGTCGGGGACTAGCGGGAGGGTTCACCGGGGAGCTGTTTTTT. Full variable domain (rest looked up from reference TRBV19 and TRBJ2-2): DGGITQSPKYLFRKEGQNVTLSCEQNLNHDAMYWYRQDPGQGLRLIYYSQIVNDFQKGDIAEGYSVSREKKESFPLTVTSAQKNPTAFYLCASSRGLAGGFTGELFFGEGSRLTVL.

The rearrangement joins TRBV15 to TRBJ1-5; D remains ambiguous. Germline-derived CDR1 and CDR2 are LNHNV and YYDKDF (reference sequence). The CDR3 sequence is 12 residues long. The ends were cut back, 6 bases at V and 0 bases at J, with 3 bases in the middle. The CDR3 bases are TGTGCCACCAGGCCTAGCAATCAGCCCCAGCATTTT. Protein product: CATRPSNQPQHF.

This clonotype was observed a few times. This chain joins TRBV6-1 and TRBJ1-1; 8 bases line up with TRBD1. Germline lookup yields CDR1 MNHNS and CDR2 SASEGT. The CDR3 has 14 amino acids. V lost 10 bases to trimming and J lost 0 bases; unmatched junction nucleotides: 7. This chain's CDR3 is CAITGGFMNTEAFF. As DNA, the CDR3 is TGTGCCATCACAGGGGGATTCATGAACACTGAAGCTTTCTTT.

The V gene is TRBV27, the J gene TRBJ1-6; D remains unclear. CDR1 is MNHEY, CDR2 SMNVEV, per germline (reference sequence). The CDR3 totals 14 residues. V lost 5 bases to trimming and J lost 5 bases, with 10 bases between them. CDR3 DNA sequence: TGTGCCAGCAGTCTACGGAATAATAATTCACCCCTCCACTTT. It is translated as CASSLRNNNSPLHF.

The CDR3 loop reads CASSLGDRGRHEKLFF. DNA for the CDR3: TGTGCCAGCAGCTTAGGCGACAGGGGGCGGCATGAAAAACTGTTTTTT. J is TRBJ1-4 and V is TRBV7-9, with 10 bases that match TRBD1. From germline, CDR1 is SEHNR and CDR2 FQNEAQ (reference sequence). CDR3 length: 16 residues. Trimming at V came to 1 base and at J to 6 bases, leaving 5 bases not matched to a gene.

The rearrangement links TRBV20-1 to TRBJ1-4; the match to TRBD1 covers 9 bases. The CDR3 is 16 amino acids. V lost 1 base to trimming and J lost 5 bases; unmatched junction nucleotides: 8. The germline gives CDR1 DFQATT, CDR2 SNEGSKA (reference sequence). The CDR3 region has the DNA TGCAGTGCTAGAGCACAGGGGGCCAGTTGGAATGAAAAACTGTTTTTT. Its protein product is CSARAQGASWNEKLFF.

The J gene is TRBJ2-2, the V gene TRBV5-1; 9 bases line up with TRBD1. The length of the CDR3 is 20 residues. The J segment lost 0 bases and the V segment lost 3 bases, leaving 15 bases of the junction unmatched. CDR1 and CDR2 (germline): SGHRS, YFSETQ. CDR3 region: CASSSPARGQGKPNTGELFF. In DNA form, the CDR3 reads TGCGCCAGCAGCTCCCCCGCGAGGGGACAGGGAAAACCGAACACCGGGGAGCTGTTTTTT.